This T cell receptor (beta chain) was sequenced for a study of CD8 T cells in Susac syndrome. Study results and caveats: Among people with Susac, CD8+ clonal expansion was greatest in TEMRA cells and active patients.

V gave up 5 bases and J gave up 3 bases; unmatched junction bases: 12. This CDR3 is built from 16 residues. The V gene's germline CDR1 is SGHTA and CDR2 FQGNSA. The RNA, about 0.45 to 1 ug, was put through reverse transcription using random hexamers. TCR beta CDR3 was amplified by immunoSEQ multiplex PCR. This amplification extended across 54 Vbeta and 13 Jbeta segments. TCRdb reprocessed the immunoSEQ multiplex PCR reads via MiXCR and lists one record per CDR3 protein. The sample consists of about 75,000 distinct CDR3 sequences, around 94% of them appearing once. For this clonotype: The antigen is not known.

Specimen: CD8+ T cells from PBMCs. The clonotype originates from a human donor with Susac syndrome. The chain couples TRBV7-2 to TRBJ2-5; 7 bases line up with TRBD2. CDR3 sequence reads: CASSLRLAYNEETQYF. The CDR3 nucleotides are TGTGCCAGCAGCCTGAGACTAGCCTACAACGAAGAGACCCAGTACTTC.